This T cell receptor beta chain emerged from a study of shared clonotypes between healthy human individuals. Overall study context: A few men and two women, aged 18 to 49, were donors. General observations from the study: Limited genetic and exposure-history diversity came from having few donors.

Each subset's genomic DNA was shared equally among a number of immunoSEQ plates. Template amounts of around 310 ng DNA, tens of thousands of T cell genomes, were employed in unsorted PBMC replicate PCRs. The protocol was immunoSEQ multiplex PCR, while the TCRdb copy is restricted to in-frame clones and leaves out a portion. The data contain fewer than 700,000 clones, roughly four fifths of them seen just once; the ten biggest clones take up about 12%. This CDR3 contains 13 residues. The germline gives CDR1 SGDLS, CDR2 YYNGEE. With 1 base removed from V and 5 bases from J, the gap between germline ends came to 10 bases. This clone was seen a handful of times. As yet, its antigen is unknown.

The rearrangement uses TRBV9 and TRBJ2-7, with D hard to call. The sequencing input was PBMCs. The sequence was obtained from a woman in her thirties or forties in good health. Some clones in this sample may be carry-over from other donors' samples. This CDR3 reads CASSVHPWNEQYF. The CDR3 region has the DNA TGTGCCAGCAGCGTACATCCCTGGAACGAGCAGTACTTC.